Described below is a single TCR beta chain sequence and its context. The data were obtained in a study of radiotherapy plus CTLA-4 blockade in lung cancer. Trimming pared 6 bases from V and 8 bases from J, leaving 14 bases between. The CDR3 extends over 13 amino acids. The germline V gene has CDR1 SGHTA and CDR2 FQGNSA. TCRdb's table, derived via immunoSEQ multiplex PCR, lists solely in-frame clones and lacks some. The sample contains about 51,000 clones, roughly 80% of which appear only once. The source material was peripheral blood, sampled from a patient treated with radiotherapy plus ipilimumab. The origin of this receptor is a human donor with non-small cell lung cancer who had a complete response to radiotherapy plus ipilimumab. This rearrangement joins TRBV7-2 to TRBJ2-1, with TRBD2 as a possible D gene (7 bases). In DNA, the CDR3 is TGTGCCAGCAGTTCGGGGGGCCGTGATGAGCAGTTCTTC. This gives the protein CASSSGGRDEQFF.